The T cell receptor beta chain under discussion was sequenced for a study of blood T cell repertoires in COVID-19. The trim removed 1 base at V and 5 bases at J, leaving 4 bases unmatched. The CDR3 is 14 amino acids. CDR1 and CDR2 (germline): MDHEN, SYDVKM. Generated by immunoSEQ multiplex PCR, the TCRdb table keeps only in-frame clones and is missing some. Altogether 300,000 to 400,000 clones are present, about nine tenths being singletons, with the ten largest covering roughly 5.2%. This clone was counted between two and nine times. The sample taken for sequencing was PBMCs or T cells enriched from blood (not recorded which). The chain combines TRBV28 with TRBJ2-7; 8 nucleotides line up with TRBD1. This clonotype originated in a man aged 55 to 69 who had recovered from COVID-19. CDR3 region: CASSLSGQGHEQYF. The CDR3 region has the DNA TGTGCCAGCAGTTTATCTGGACAGGGCCACGAGCAGTACTTC.